This record concerns one T cell receptor beta chain sequence. Its antigen is currently unknown. The record originates from a study of radiation and T cells in renal cell carcinoma. Study-wide results and limits: Without pretreatment biopsies, baseline tumor clonotype presence was undetermined. From baseline, blood top tumor clonotypes peaked at 2 weeks post-radiation.

The protocol was immunoSEQ multiplex PCR, while the TCRdb copy is restricted to in-frame clones and leaves out a portion. The profile covers some 78,000 clones, with about 88% appearing a single time and 5.5% to 7% taken by the ten largest. V lost 1 base to trimming and J lost 4 bases; unmatched junction nucleotides: 5. The CDR3 length is 16 residues. Germline CDR1 is SGHRS and CDR2 is YFSETQ. This sample's time point: blood 4 weeks post-SBRT, at nephrectomy. As for treatment: 15 Gy SBRT to primary tumor, nephrectomy 4 weeks later. Radiation-treated patients gave blood at baseline, week 2 and week 4. The tumor was a clear cell renal cell carcinoma.

This TCR came from a woman aged 70-85 years with renal cell carcinoma. Sequences were derived from blood, sampled from a patient whose treatment included radiotherapy and nephrectomy. The chain is built from TRBV5-1 and TRBJ1-3; 10 bases fit TRBD1. CDR3 amino acids: CASSLLTGGSGNTIYF. Written as DNA, the CDR3 is TGCGCCAGCAGCTTGTTGACAGGGGGCTCCGGAAACACCATATATTTT.